This note documents a single T cell receptor beta chain sequence. The data are from a study of blood T cell repertoires in COVID-19. About the research overall: Sources were T cells, B-cell-depleted T cells, or PBMCs; the material itself was cDNA or gDNA.

V lost 8 bases and J 4 bases, leaving 11 bases between the germline ends. CDR1 is WNHNN and CDR2 is SYGVQD in the germline V gene (reference sequence). CDR3 length: 12 amino acids. Profiling relied on immunoSEQ multiplex PCR, and the TCRdb table lists in-frame clones only, not all of them. Among fewer than 200,000 clones listed, 70% to 85% were seen once. Participant-given clinical history determined each cohort assignment. This sequence joins TRBV10-1 and TRBJ1-1; a weak D match, TRBD1 (5 bases). This TCR was recovered from a man aged 50 to 59 who had recovered from COVID-19. The sequenced sample consisted of PBMCs or T cells enriched from blood (not recorded which). The CDR3 coding sequence is TGCGCCAGCCCTGTGGGGGGCACTGAAGCTTTCTTT. Translated, it gives CASPVGGTEAFF.